These 21 T cell receptor beta chains originate from one sample sequenced in a study of cytomegalovirus exposure and HLA in healthy donors (dated by TCRdb to about 2017). Library construction relied on the immunoSEQ multiplex PCR assay. The multiplex PCR relied on a mix of 60 forward primers for TCR Vbeta segments and 13 reverse primers for TCR Jbeta segments. TCRdb obtained this table from immuneACCESS and retained in-frame rearrangements with V and J assigned. These tables miss some clones; where compared with another copy, unresolved V genes account for less than half of the shortfall, and the remainder is unexplained. Across this sample there are under 200,000 clones, with about 77% seen only once. Of the sample, about 5.6% falls within the top ten clones. Sequenced material: PBMCs. These receptors all stem from a woman aged 30 to 39 in good health and CMV-seropositive.

The rearrangement links TRBV5-1 to TRBJ2-3; possible D gene TRBD1, 5 bases. The length of the CDR3 is 15 residues. The germline V gene has CDR1 SGHRS and CDR2 YFSETQ. V was shortened by 0 bases and J by 4 bases, with 12 bases between the two germline ends. The CDR3 region is CASSLVQGLSDTQYF. CDR3 sequence (DNA): TGCGCCAGCAGCTTGGTGCAGGGTCTTTCAGATACGCAGTATTTT.

The CDR3: CASSQDSWGGNQPQHF. The CDR3 DNA reads as TGCGCCAGCAGCCAAGATTCATGGGGCGGCAATCAGCCCCAGCATTTT. The chain recombines TRBV4-3 with TRBJ1-5, with D possibly TRBD1 on 5 matching bases. V was clipped by 0 bases and J by 2 bases, with 11 bases between them. This CDR3 is 16 amino acids long. The germline V gene has CDR1 LGHNA and CDR2 YSLEER.

This clone has more than one count but fewer than ten. The V gene is TRBV27, the J gene TRBJ1-2, with 11 bases lining up with TRBD1. Germline CDR1 and CDR2: MNHEY and SMNVEV (reference sequence). V shed 6 bases and J 6 bases; nucleotides not matched to a gene: 12. This CDR3 is 16 amino acids long. The CDR3 DNA sequence: TGTGCCAGCAGCCGATGGGACGGACAGGGGGCCAATGGCTACACCTTC. This translates into CASSRWDGQGANGYTF.

CDR3 bases: TGCAGCGTGGATTGGCGCAGGGAAACAGATACGCAGTATTTT. Protein: CSVDWRRETDTQYF. This chain links TRBV29-1 with TRBJ2-3; perhaps TRBD1 as D (5 bases). V was shortened by 6 bases and J by 3 bases, with 16 bases between the two germline ends. The CDR3 totals 14 residues. Germline V gives CDR1 SQVTM, CDR2 ANQGSEA.

V is TRBV5-6 and J is TRBJ2-4; D call uncertain. The CDR3 is made up of 16 amino acids. The germline CDR1 and CDR2 sequences are SGHDT and YYEEEE. Trimming removed 1 base at V and 4 bases at J, with 15 bases between. CDR3 in DNA: TGTGCCAGCAGCTTGTTCTTCCGTAGCCAAAAAAACATTCAGTACTTC. Translating it yields CASSLFFRSQKNIQYF.

This chain links TRBV10-3 with TRBJ1-6; maybe TRBD1 (6 bases). The germline V and J ends were trimmed by 6 bases and 10 bases, with 13 bases remaining between them. The germline V gene encodes CDR1 ENHRY and CDR2 SYGVKD. The CDR3 contains 13 residues. The CDR3 nucleotides are TGTGCCATCAGCGCCAGGGGAGAATCACCCCTCCACTTT. It codes for CAISARGESPLHF.

Worth noting for this clone: One end of the junction is discordant with germline, which a read error may explain. The J gene is TRBJ2-1, the V gene TRBV7-7; D is possibly TRBD2 (5 bases). The CDR3 length is 15 residues. Germline V lookup: CDR1 SSHAT, CDR2 FNYEAQ (reference sequence). The CDR3 nucleotides are TGTGCTAGCAGTGGAGAGAGGGTCTCCTACAATGAGCAGTTCTTC. It specifies CASSGERVSYNEQFF.

This clone came up once. The rearrangement joins TRBV4-3 to TRBJ1-6; no clear D gene. The CDR3 totals 13 residues. V shed 0 bases and J shed 8 bases, with 5 bases lying between them. Germline CDR1 reads LGHNA; CDR2 reads YSLEER. CDR3: CASSQDFDSPLHF. CDR3 in DNA: TGCGCCAGCAGCCAAGATTTCGATTCACCCCTCCACTTT.

This clone has more than one count but fewer than ten. This rearrangement joins TRBV18 to TRBJ2-3; 7 positions match TRBD2. In germline, CDR1 is KGHSH, CDR2 LQKENI. Losses at the gene ends were 0 bases for V and 6 bases for J; bases not matched to a gene: 3. The CDR3 loop spans 14 amino acids. In nucleotides, the CDR3 is TGTGCCAGCTCACCACCAGTCGGGGGGGATACGCAGTATTTT. Residues: CASSPPVGGDTQYF.

The chain combines TRBV7-6 with TRBJ1-2; TRBD1 matches at 8 bases. This CDR3 has 16 residues. V trimming: 4 bases; J trimming: 8 bases; junction bases outside the gene matches: 15. The germline V gene encodes CDR1 SGHVS and CDR2 FNYEAQ. Here the CDR3 DNA reads TGTGCCAGCAGCTATCCAGGGGGCCTGGGAGTATGGGGCTACACCTTC. It is translated as CASSYPGGLGVWGYTF. Supplemented by reference TRBV7-6 and TRBJ1-2, the full variable domain reads GAGVSQSPRYKVTKRGQDVALRCDPISGHVSLYWYRQALGQGPEFLTYFNYEAQQDKSGLPNDRFSAERPEGSISTLTIQRTEQRDSAMYRCASSYPGGLGVWGYTFGSGTRLTVV.

V and J are TRBV4-3 and TRBJ2-1, with a weak D call TRBD1 (5 bases). Per germline, CDR1 LGHNA and CDR2 YSLEER. V was pared by 1 base and J by 0 bases, with 13 bases between. The CDR3 is 17 amino acids. The CDR3 DNA follows: TGCGCCAGCAGCCAAGTAGCAGGGTCAAGCTCCTACAATGAGCAGTTCTTC. Its protein is CASSQVAGSSSYNEQFF.

This rearrangement joins TRBV28 to TRBJ1-4; tentatively, D is TRBD1 (6 bases). This CDR3 has 16 amino acids. V was cut by 4 bases and J by 7 bases, with 19 bases left in between. Germline CDR1 MDHEN, CDR2 SYDVKM. DNA for the CDR3: TGTGCCAGCAGTTCAGACTACAGGGACGCGGGTGAAAAACTGTTTTTT. Amino acids: CASSSDYRDAGEKLFF.

The rearrangement joins TRBV19 to TRBJ1-2, with D tentatively TRBD1 (6 bases). V gave up 4 bases and J gave up 8 bases, with 14 bases separating them. The CDR3 consists of 13 residues. Germline CDR1 is LNHDA and CDR2 is SQIVND (reference sequence). CDR3 nucleotides: TGTGCCAGTAGTAACCGGACAGTACGGGGCTACACCTTC. Its translation is CASSNRTVRGYTF.

This chain connects TRBV9 to TRBJ2-3; 9 positions agree with TRBD1. J was trimmed by 3 bases and V by 3 bases; bases with no gene match: 8. This CDR3 has 16 residues. From germline, CDR1 is SGDLS and CDR2 YYNGEE. The CDR3 nucleotides read TGTGCCAGCAGCGCAATGGGACAGGGTTGGACAGATACGCAGTATTTT. Its translation is CASSAMGQGWTDTQYF.

This clone was seen only a few times. The CDR3 region is CASSLNIGQGPFNEKLFF. The CDR3 DNA sequence: TGTGCCAGCAGCTTAAACATCGGACAGGGGCCGTTTAATGAAAAACTGTTTTTT. V is TRBV7-9 and J is TRBJ1-4; 9 bases map to TRBD1. The CDR3 is made up of 18 amino acids. J gave up 4 bases and V 2 bases, and 11 bases lay outside the gene matches. The germline V gene encodes CDR1 SEHNR and CDR2 FQNEAQ (reference sequence).

This clone was detected once. This sequence joins TRBV13 and TRBJ2-5; 7 nucleotides agree with TRBD1. There are 16 residues in the CDR3. CDR1 PRHDT and CDR2 FYEKMQ come from the germline V gene (reference sequence). Unmatched junction bases numbered 11, after V lost 5 bases and J lost 2 bases. CDR3 nucleotide sequence: TGTGCCAGCAGCACCTCACCCGGGACAGCTCAAGAGACCCAGTACTTC. This codes for CASSTSPGTAQETQYF.

In this sample, this clone turned up once. This chain uses TRBV6-6 with TRBJ2-5, with D perhaps TRBD2 (5 bases). This CDR3 has 11 amino acids. V shed 6 bases and J shed 5 bases, with 7 bases lying between them. Germline-derived CDR1 and CDR2 are MNHNY and SVGAGI (reference sequence). CDR3 amino acids: CASRIAETQYF. The CDR3 DNA reads as TGTGCCAGCAGGATAGCGGAGACCCAGTACTTC.

V gene TRBV27 combines with J gene TRBJ2-1; a possible D gene is TRBD1 (6 bases). Germline CDR1 and CDR2: MNHEY and SMNVEV (reference sequence). The CDR3 extends over 15 amino acids. Trimming cost V 2 bases and J 4 bases, with 12 bases left between them. The CDR3 loop reads CASSLTLDRYNEQFF. The CDR3 coding sequence is TGTGCCAGCAGTTTAACCTTGGACAGATACAATGAGCAGTTCTTC.

This sequence joins TRBV5-4 and TRBJ2-3; possible D gene TRBD2, 6 bases. V lost 3 bases and J lost 9, with 8 bases in between. This CDR3 has 11 residues. Germline assignment: CDR1 SGHNT and CDR2 YYREEE (reference sequence). CDR3 in amino acids: CASSSSGTQYF. In DNA form, the CDR3 reads TGTGCCAGCAGCTCCAGCGGGACGCAGTATTTT.

In this sample, this clone turned up once. The V call is TRBV4-2, the J call TRBJ1-2, with D possibly TRBD1 on 5 matching bases. Trimming stripped 0 bases from V and 3 bases from J, with 20 bases between. Germline lookup yields CDR1 LGHNA and CDR2 YNFKEQ. The CDR3 sequence is 18 residues long. The CDR3 region is CASSQDRQGWARDYGYTF. The CDR3 nucleotides are TGTGCCAGCAGCCAAGATCGGCAGGGATGGGCTAGGGACTATGGCTACACCTTC.

This clone was picked up one time. This chain joins TRBV5-1 and TRBJ2-6; 8 nucleotides line up with TRBD1. CDR3 length equals 18 residues. Germline lookup yields CDR1 SGHRS and CDR2 YFSETQ. V trimming: 6 bases; J trimming: 0 bases; junction bases outside the gene matches: 11. CDR3 sequence: CASTSRGTGVSGANVLTF. The CDR3 DNA is TGCGCCAGCACTTCCAGAGGGACAGGCGTCTCTGGGGCCAACGTCCTGACTTTC.